This TCR beta chain is drawn from a study of shared clonotypes between healthy human individuals. General observations from the study: Non-shared clonotypes showed lower generation probabilities than clonotypes common to all four donors.

Genomic DNA belonging to each subset was distributed in equal measure over several immunoSEQ plates. Here immunoSEQ multiplex PCR was the method, and the copy in TCRdb shows in-frame clones only, minus some. The table includes 110,000 or so clones, approximately 70% detected once. In germline, CDR1 is SGHVS, CDR2 FQNEAQ. This CDR3 contains 15 residues. About this clone itself: As yet, its antigen is unknown. A single base is all that separates this from a far larger clone, so a read error is likely.

The V and J genes are TRBV7-8 and TRBJ1-4; 7 bases match TRBD1. The sample comprised memory CD8+ T cells sorted from blood. Specified subset: CD45RO+ cells pooled with CCR7-negative TemRA cells. The TCR was taken from a woman in her thirties in good health. CDR3 nucleotides: TGTGCCAGCAGCGGGGGGACAGCAACTAATGAAAGACTGTTTTTT. This translates into CASSGGTATNERLFF.